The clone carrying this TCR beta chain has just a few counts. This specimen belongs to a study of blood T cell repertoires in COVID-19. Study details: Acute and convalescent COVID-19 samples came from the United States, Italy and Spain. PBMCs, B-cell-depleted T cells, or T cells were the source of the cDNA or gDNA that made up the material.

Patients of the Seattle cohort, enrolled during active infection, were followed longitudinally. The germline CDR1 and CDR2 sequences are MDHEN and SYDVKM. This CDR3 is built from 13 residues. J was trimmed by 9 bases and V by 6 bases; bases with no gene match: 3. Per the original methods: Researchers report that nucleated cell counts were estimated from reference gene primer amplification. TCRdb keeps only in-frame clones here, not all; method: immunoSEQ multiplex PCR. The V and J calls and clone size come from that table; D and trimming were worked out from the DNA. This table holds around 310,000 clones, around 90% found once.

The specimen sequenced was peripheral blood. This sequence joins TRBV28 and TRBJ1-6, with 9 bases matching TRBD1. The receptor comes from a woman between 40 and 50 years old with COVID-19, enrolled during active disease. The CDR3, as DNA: TGTGCCAGCAGACGGGACAGGGCTTCACCCCTCCACTTT. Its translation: CASRRDRASPLHF.